Listed here are 21 T cell receptor beta chains from one sample, sequenced in a study of cytomegalovirus exposure and HLA in healthy donors. The PCR used 60 Vbeta and 13 Jbeta primers. The repertoire was sequenced with immunoSEQ multiplex PCR; TCRdb's copy has only in-frame clones and lacks some. This sample's table has 140,000 to 150,000 clones. The sequenced material came from PBMCs. The source of these receptors is a male donor in good health and CMV-seronegative.

This chain uses TRBV18 with TRBJ1-6, with 8 bases fitting TRBD1. The length of the CDR3 is 17 residues. Looked up from germline, CDR1 is KGHSH and CDR2 is LQKENI. V lost 1 base and J lost 5; bases outside the gene matches: 7. The CDR3 DNA reads TGTGCCAGCTCACCACGAGACAGGGGAACCAATAATTCACCCCTCCACTTT. It yields the protein CASSPRDRGTNNSPLHF.

V is TRBV5-1 and J is TRBJ2-3; D is unresolved. Germline CDR1 reads SGHRS; CDR2 reads YFSETQ. The V end was cut by 0 bases, the J end by 0 bases, with 11 bases between. This CDR3 spans 16 amino acids. The DNA of the CDR3 is TGCGCCAGCAGCTTGGTCGTGGCACCTAGCACAGATACGCAGTATTTT. Its translation: CASSLVVAPSTDTQYF.

The chain is built from TRBV5-1 and TRBJ1-4, with D tentatively TRBD1 (6 bases). The CDR3 is 13 residues long. CDR1 is SGHRS and CDR2 is YFSETQ in the germline V gene. The ends were cut back, 3 bases at V and 5 bases at J, with 8 bases in the middle. The DNA for the CDR3 is TGCGCCAGCAGCTCGGGGGGCAATGAAAAACTGTTTTTT. Protein sequence: CASSSGGNEKLFF.

The V gene is TRBV11-3, the J gene TRBJ1-1; D is perhaps TRBD1 (5 bases). The CDR3 loop spans 14 amino acids. The V end lost 5 bases, the J end lost 1 base, and 11 bases lay between the germline ends. The germline V gene has CDR1 SGHNT and CDR2 YENEEA. In nucleotides, the CDR3 is TGTGCCAGCAGCCCAACAGGTACGAACACTGAAGCTTTCTTT. Translated, it gives CASSPTGTNTEAFF.

The genes are TRBV6-5 and TRBJ2-7; the match to TRBD2 covers 7 bases. Germline-derived CDR1 and CDR2 are MNHEY and SVGAGI. J gave up 3 bases and V 7 bases, and 9 bases lay outside the gene matches. This CDR3 region has 14 residues. The CDR3 spells CASTSPGGVYEQYF. CDR3 bases: TGTGCCAGCACTTCACCGGGGGGAGTCTACGAGCAGTACTTC.

V gene TRBV5-6 combines with J gene TRBJ2-3; D gene uncertain. Per the germline V gene, CDR1 is SGHDT and CDR2 is YYEEEE. CDR3 length equals 14 residues. Trimming stripped 1 base from V and 1 base from J, with 7 bases between. CDR3 sequence reads: CASSLITGTDTQYF. Here the CDR3 DNA reads TGTGCCAGCAGCTTGATAACAGGCACAGATACGCAGTATTTT. The whole variable domain, remainder taken from reference TRBV5-6 and TRBJ2-3, is DAGVTQSPTHLIKTRGQQVTLRCSPKSGHDTVSWYQQALGQGPQFIFQYYEEEERQRGNFPDRFSGHQFPNYSSELNVNALLLGDSALYLCASSLITGTDTQYFGPGTRLTVL.

The V and J genes are TRBV10-3 and TRBJ2-3; D unresolved. Germline CDR1 is ENHRY and CDR2 is SYGVKD. This CDR3 has 11 residues. Trimming removed 2 bases at V and 6 bases at J, with 3 bases between. The CDR3: CAISEQDTQYF. Here the CDR3 DNA reads TGTGCCATCAGTGAGCAGGATACGCAGTATTTT.

This chain connects TRBV27 to TRBJ2-3; the D is unclear. Trimming removed 0 bases at V and 7 bases at J, with 14 bases between. The CDR3 runs 15 residues. Germline lookup yields CDR1 MNHEY and CDR2 SMNVEV (reference sequence). CDR3 DNA sequence: TGTGCCAGCAGTTTATCACCAGTCTTTTCACATACGCAGTATTTT. Translating gives CASSLSPVFSHTQYF.

The rearrangement links TRBV6-5 to TRBJ1-5, with TRBD1 identical over 8 bases. Trimming cost V 7 bases and J 6 bases; bases outside gene matches: 8. Germline V gene data show CDR1 as MNHEY and CDR2 as SVGAGI. This CDR3 has 14 amino acids. The CDR3 here is CASNRWQGAQPQHF. CDR3 bases: TGTGCCAGCAATCGCTGGCAGGGGGCTCAGCCCCAGCATTTT.

The chain is built from TRBV4-2 and TRBJ2-3; 7 bases are a match to TRBD2. Trimming removed 4 bases from V and 1 base from J; junction bases left unmatched: 11. The CDR3 extends over 17 amino acids. The germline V gene has CDR1 LGHNA and CDR2 YNFKEQ. The chain's CDR3 is CASSPLLQRGGTDTQYF. Written as DNA, the CDR3 is TGTGCCAGCAGCCCCCTCCTACAACGGGGGGGCACAGATACGCAGTATTTT.

V is TRBV4-1 and J is TRBJ2-7, with a weak D call TRBD2 (7 bases). Germline V gives CDR1 MGHRA, CDR2 YSYEKL. The CDR3 sequence is 16 residues long. V was clipped by 0 bases and J by 0 bases, with 12 bases between them. Written as DNA, the CDR3 is TGCGCCAGCAGCCAAGAAGGGGGGGCCCACTCCTACGAGCAGTACTTC. Its protein is CASSQEGGAHSYEQYF.

The V and J genes are TRBV19 and TRBJ2-4, with 8 bases fitting TRBD1. CDR3 size: 12 residues. The V and J ends lost 7 bases and 10 bases, in that order; junction bases with no gene match: 6. Per germline, CDR1 LNHDA and CDR2 SQIVND (reference sequence). The DNA of the CDR3 is TGTGCCAGTACCGGACAGGGTTTAATTCAGTACTTC. Its translation is CASTGQGLIQYF.

The rearrangement uses TRBV27 and TRBJ2-7; 8 nucleotides match TRBD1. Germline V gene data show CDR1 as MNHEY and CDR2 as SMNVEV (reference sequence). The V gene end was trimmed by 6 bases and the J gene end by 5 bases; junction bases not matched to a gene: 9. The CDR3 is made up of 14 amino acids. This CDR3 reads CASSRQGSFDEQYF. Here the CDR3 DNA reads TGTGCCAGCAGCCGACAGGGGAGTTTTGACGAGCAGTACTTC.

The chain uses TRBV13 and TRBJ1-5; 7 bases match TRBD1. CDR1 is PRHDT, CDR2 FYEKMQ, per germline (reference sequence). Trimming removed 0 bases from V and 0 bases from J; junction bases left unmatched: 2. CDR3 length: 16 residues. In nucleotides, the CDR3 is TGTGCCAGCAGCTTAGGGGGACAGAATAGCAATCAGCCCCAGCATTTT. Its protein is CASSLGGQNSNQPQHF.

The rearrangement links TRBV7-8 to TRBJ1-1; TRBD1 agrees at 7 bases. Germline values: CDR1 SGHVS, CDR2 FQNEAQ. After removal of 3 bases from V and 1 base from J, the junction contained 8 bases not matched to a gene. CDR3 length: 16 amino acids. The CDR3 DNA reads as TGTGCCAGCAGCTTTTGGGTGGGACAGCAGAACACTGAAGCTTTCTTT. As protein: CASSFWVGQQNTEAFF.

The chain is built from TRBV7-9 and TRBJ2-7; TRBD1 is a possible D gene (6 bases). Per the germline V gene, CDR1 is SEHNR and CDR2 is FQNEAQ (reference sequence). The CDR3 is 15 amino acids. V lost 6 bases and J 5 bases, leaving 20 bases between the germline ends. CDR3 amino acids: CASRPKQGSHHEQYF. The DNA for the CDR3 is TGTGCCAGCAGACCAAAACAGGGTTCTCACCACGAGCAGTACTTC.

The V gene is TRBV7-2, the J gene TRBJ2-3; D ambiguous. Germline CDR1 SGHTA, CDR2 FQGNSA. This CDR3 comprises 17 residues. Trimming shortened V by 5 bases and J by 6 bases, and 24 bases separated the two germline ends. In nucleotides, the CDR3 is TGTGCCAGCAGCCCATACGCAGGCGTCCCGGCCAAGGATACGCAGTATTTT. It specifies CASSPYAGVPAKDTQYF.

This chain links TRBV19 with TRBJ2-2, with D perhaps matching TRBD1 (5 bases). Trimming removed 4 bases from V and 6 bases from J, with 12 bases in between. CDR3 length: 14 amino acids. CDR1 is LNHDA, CDR2 SQIVND, per germline (reference sequence). CDR3 sequence reads: CASSTQTRAGELFF. The CDR3 DNA reads as TGTGCCAGTAGTACCCAAACCAGGGCCGGGGAGCTGTTTTTT. The full variable domain, its missing parts supplied by reference TRBV19 and TRBJ2-2, is DGGITQSPKYLFRKEGQNVTLSCEQNLNHDAMYWYRQDPGQGLRLIYYSQIVNDFQKGDIAEGYSVSREKKESFPLTVTSAQKNPTAFYLCASSTQTRAGELFFGEGSRLTVL.

This chain links TRBV5-1 with TRBJ2-2, with TRBD1 matching 12 bases. In germline, CDR1 is SGHRS, CDR2 YFSETQ. V shed 4 bases, J shed 6 bases, and the junction held 4 bases outside the gene matches. CDR3 length: 15 residues. This CDR3 is CASSTGTGGPGELFF. In DNA form, the CDR3 reads TGCGCCAGCAGCACCGGGACAGGGGGCCCCGGGGAGCTGTTTTTT. Based on the CDR3 plus reference TRBV5-1 and TRBJ2-2, the full variable domain is KAGVTQTPRYLIKTRGQQVTLSCSPISGHRSVSWYQQTPGQGLQFLFEYFSETQRNKGNFPGRFSGRQFSNSRSEMNVSTLELGDSALYLCASSTGTGGPGELFFGEGSRLTVL.

The rearrangement joins TRBV28 to TRBJ1-5; 9 bases fit TRBD1. The length of the CDR3 is 15 residues. Germline CDR1 MDHEN, CDR2 SYDVKM. V gave up 6 bases and J gave up 6 bases; unmatched junction bases: 9. CDR3 coding DNA: TGTGCCAGCAGCCTGGGACAGGGTTTTCGTCAGCCCCAGCATTTT. Amino acids: CASSLGQGFRQPQHF. The full variable domain, rest sourced from reference TRBV28 and TRBJ1-5, is DVKVTQSSRYLVKRTGEKVFLECVQDMDHENMFWYRQDPGLGLRLIYFSYDVKMKEKGDIPEGYSVSREKKERFSLILESASTNQTSMYLCASSLGQGFRQPQHFGDGTRLSIL.

The chain is built from TRBV30 and TRBJ1-1; TRBD1 matches 11 bases. Germline trimming cut 4 bases from V and 10 bases from J; bases unmatched to any gene: 2. CDR3 length: 11 residues. In germline, CDR1 is GTSNPN, CDR2 SVGIG (reference sequence). In nucleotides, the CDR3 is TGTGCCTGGAAGGGACAGGGGGTAGCTTTCTTT. Residues: CAWKGQGVAFF.